The rows below give T cell receptor beta chains drawn from one sample of a study of shared clonotypes between healthy human individuals. Assay used: immunoSEQ multiplex PCR; TCRdb lists only in-frame clones, some missing. This sample carries about 2.1 million clones, around 95% of them seen once, and the ten largest clones take over 1.5%. What was sequenced was naive CD8+ T cells from PBMCs. These TCRs come from a man between 18 and 29 years old in good health. Some clones in this sample may be carry-over from other donors' samples. Both conserved end residues are part of each CDR3. D genes are given only for firm matches. Only some rows state a clone size, as once, few, many or a class for expanded clones.

v_gene	abundance	d_gene	j_gene	CDR3aa	CDR3nt
TRBV5-6	-	-	TRBJ1-5	CASSLGSNQPQHF	TGTGCCAGCAGCTTGGGCAGTAATCAGCCCCAGCATTTT
TRBV29-1	-	-	TRBJ1-1	CSVEGGDLLAEAFF	TGCAGCGTTGAAGGAGGCGATTTGCTCGCTGAAGCTTTCTTT
TRBV9	-	-	TRBJ1-2	CASSVAVKVDGYTF	TGTGCCAGCAGCGTAGCTGTGAAAGTCGACGGCTACACCTTC
TRBV28	few	-	TRBJ1-1	CASSLLGGATAFF	TGTGCCAGCAGTCTCCTCGGGGGAGCGACAGCTTTCTTT
TRBV5-1	once	-	TRBJ2-3	CASGRTDTQYF	TGCGCCAGCGGCCGCACAGATACGCAGTATTTT
TRBV23-1	-	-	TRBJ1-4	CASSQTDPLGDATNEKLFF	TGCGCCAGCAGTCAAACCGACCCACTAGGGGATGCAACTAATGAAAAACTGTTTTTT
TRBV13	-	TRBD1	TRBJ1-1	CASSYAGGRTEAFF	TGTGCCAGCAGCTACGCAGGGGGTAGGACTGAAGCTTTCTTT
TRBV7-9	-	-	TRBJ2-2	CASSLAGPGTNTGELFF	TGTGCCAGCAGCTTAGCGGGCCCGGGGACGAACACCGGGGAGCTGTTTTTT
TRBV14	-	TRBD2	TRBJ2-1	CASSHSGLAVYNEQFF	TGTGCCAGCAGCCACTCGGGACTAGCGGTTTACAATGAGCAGTTCTTC
TRBV6-5	-	-	TRBJ1-2	CASSTPGDGYTF	TGTGCCAGCAGCACCCCAGGGGATGGCTACACCTTC
TRBV4-1	-	-	TRBJ2-5	CASSPKTRSETQYF	TGCGCCAGCAGCCCCAAGACGAGGTCAGAGACCCAGTACTTC
TRBV6-6	-	-	TRBJ2-2	CASSWLQNTGELFF	TGTGCCAGCAGTTGGCTGCAGAACACCGGGGAGCTGTTTTTT
TRBV19	-	TRBD1	TRBJ1-2	CASSIHQDRGFFGYTF	TGTGCCAGTAGTATACATCAGGACAGGGGTTTTTTTGGCTACACCTTC
TRBV28	-	TRBD1	TRBJ1-4	CASSETTGAAREKLFF	TGTGCCAGCAGTGAAACCACAGGGGCGGCGCGGGAAAAACTGTTTTTT
TRBV11-1	-	TRBD2	TRBJ2-7	CASSSRSGSVYEQYF	TGTGCCAGCAGCTCGCGTAGCGGGAGTGTTTACGAGCAGTACTTC
TRBV7-9	-	-	TRBJ2-7	CASSSTVYEQYF	TGTGCCAGCAGCTCGACTGTCTACGAGCAGTACTTC
TRBV7-8	-	-	TRBJ2-1	CASSLVPSSYNEQFF	TGTGCCAGCAGCTTAGTTCCGAGCTCCTACAATGAGCAGTTCTTC
TRBV7-9	-	TRBD2	TRBJ2-3	CGTLLAGGPSTDTQYF	TGTGGAACTCTACTAGCGGGAGGACCTAGCACAGATACGCAGTATTTT
TRBV5-1	-	TRBD2	TRBJ2-1	CASSLGVLAGVSYNEQFF	TGCGCCAGCAGCTTGGGGGTACTAGCGGGAGTATCCTACAATGAGCAGTTCTTC
TRBV5-1	-	-	TRBJ1-2	CASSLAHLNRVDGYTF	TGCGCCAGCAGCTTGGCGCATCTAAACAGGGTGGATGGCTACACCTTC
TRBV6-1	-	-	TRBJ2-7	CASSEPRRNSYEQYF	TGTGCCAGCAGTGAACCCAGGCGAAACTCCTACGAGCAGTACTTC
TRBV27	-	-	TRBJ2-1	CASSLTRGWYNEQFF	TGTGCCAGCAGTTTGACGAGGGGCTGGTACAATGAGCAGTTCTTC
TRBV25-1	-	TRBD2	TRBJ2-5	CATAFGGAYLETQYF	TGTGCCACCGCGTTCGGGGGGGCCTATCTGGAGACCCAGTACTTC
TRBV28	-	TRBD1	TRBJ1-1	CASSYTGDSTEAFF	TGTGCCAGCAGTTATACAGGGGATAGCACTGAAGCTTTCTTT
TRBV4-3	-	-	TRBJ2-7	CASSQAHRPADEQYF	TGCGCCAGCAGCCAAGCCCACAGACCAGCGGACGAGCAGTACTTC
TRBV7-6	-	-	TRBJ2-1	CASSSDPFYPEQFF	TGTGCCAGCAGCTCAGACCCATTTTATCCTGAGCAGTTCTTC
TRBV28	once	-	TRBJ2-1	CASSSPAERAYNEQFF	TGTGCCAGCAGTTCTCCAGCGGAGAGAGCCTACAATGAGCAGTTCTTC
TRBV7-3	-	-	TRBJ2-2	CASSLQVTGELFF	TGTGCCAGCAGCTTACAGGTGACCGGGGAGCTGTTTTTT
TRBV7-9	-	TRBD2	TRBJ2-3	CASSWETERESTDTQYF	TGTGCCAGCAGCTGGGAGACCGAGCGGGAGAGCACAGATACGCAGTATTTT
TRBV6-1	-	-	TRBJ2-7	CASVDSPLYEQYF	TGTGCCAGTGTTGACTCCCCCCTCTACGAGCAGTACTTC
TRBV27	-	TRBD1	TRBJ2-7	CASSLGTGHSYEQYF	TGTGCCAGCAGTCTGGGGACAGGGCACTCCTACGAGCAGTACTTC
TRBV4-1	-	-	TRBJ1-2	CASSPQVGIDGYTF	TGCGCCAGCAGCCCGCAGGTAGGAATCGATGGCTACACCTTC
TRBV7-9	-	TRBD1	TRBJ2-1	CASSFGTGGASWDEQFF	TGTGCCAGCAGCTTCGGGACAGGGGGCGCTTCTTGGGATGAGCAGTTCTTC
TRBV7-8	-	TRBD1	TRBJ1-1	CASTPGGLNTEAFF	TGTGCCAGCACCCCAGGGGGCCTGAACACTGAAGCTTTCTTT
TRBV10-2	-	TRBD2	TRBJ2-1	CASSSGRNNEQFF	TGCGCCAGCAGTAGCGGGAGAAACAATGAGCAGTTCTTC
TRBV27	once	-	TRBJ2-3	CASSIMQGGNTDTQYF	TGTGCCAGCAGCATCATGCAGGGGGGGAACACAGATACGCAGTATTTT
TRBV6-5	-	TRBD1	TRBJ1-5	CASSPDRENQPQHF	TGTGCCAGCAGTCCGGACAGGGAAAATCAGCCCCAGCATTTT
TRBV7-9	-	TRBD1	TRBJ2-7	CASSLVQGANEEQYF	TGTGCCAGCAGCTTAGTACAGGGGGCAAATGAAGAGCAGTACTTC
TRBV27	-	TRBD1	TRBJ2-5	CASSLVPGGAKETQYF	TGTGCCAGCAGTTTAGTCCCAGGGGGCGCGAAAGAGACCCAGTACTTC
TRBV4-1	-	TRBD2	TRBJ2-1	CASSQENGLAGGPLNEQFF	TGCGCCAGCAGCCAAGAAAATGGACTAGCGGGAGGGCCACTCAATGAGCAGTTCTTC